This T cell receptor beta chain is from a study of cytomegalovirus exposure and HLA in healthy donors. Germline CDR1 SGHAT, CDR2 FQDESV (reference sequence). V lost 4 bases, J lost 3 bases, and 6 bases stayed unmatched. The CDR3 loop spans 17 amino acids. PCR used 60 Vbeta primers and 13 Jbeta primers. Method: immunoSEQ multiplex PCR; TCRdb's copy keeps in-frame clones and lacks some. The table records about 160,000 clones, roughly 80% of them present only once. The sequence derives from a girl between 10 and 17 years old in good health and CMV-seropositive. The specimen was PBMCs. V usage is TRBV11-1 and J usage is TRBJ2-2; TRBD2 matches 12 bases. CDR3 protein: CASSSGLAGRHTGELFF. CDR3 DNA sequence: TGTGCCAGCAGCTCAGGACTAGCGGGAAGACACACCGGGGAGCTGTTTTTT.